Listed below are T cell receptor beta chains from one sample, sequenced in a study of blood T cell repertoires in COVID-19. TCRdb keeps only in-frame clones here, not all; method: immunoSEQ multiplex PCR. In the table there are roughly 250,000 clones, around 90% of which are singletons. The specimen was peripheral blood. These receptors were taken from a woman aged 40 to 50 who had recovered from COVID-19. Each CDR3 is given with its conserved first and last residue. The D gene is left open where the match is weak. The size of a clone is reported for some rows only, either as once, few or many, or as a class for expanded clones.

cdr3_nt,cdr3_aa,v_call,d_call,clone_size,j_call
TGTGCTAGCAGCCCCGGGGGGGGGAGCTACGAGCAGTACTTC,CASSPGGGSYEQYF,TRBV7-7,TRBD2,NA,TRBJ2-7
TGTGCCAGCAGCACGGGACAGGGATCTGGTGAAAAACTGTTTTTT,CASSTGQGSGEKLFF,TRBV7-9,TRBD1,NA,TRBJ1-4
TGTGCCAGCAGCCAAGTCGGTTGGGAGCAGTACTTC,CASSQVGWEQYF,TRBV14,NA,NA,TRBJ2-7
TGCAGCGTGGAAAGGACAGGCCACTACGAGCAGTACTTC,CSVERTGHYEQYF,TRBV29-1,TRBD1,NA,TRBJ2-7
TGTGCCAGCAGACTCGGACAGGGGACTACCTACGAGCAGTACTTC,CASRLGQGTTYEQYF,TRBV5-4,TRBD1,NA,TRBJ2-7
TGTGCCAGCAGGGGAGAGGAAAAACTGTTTTTT,CASRGEEKLFF,TRBV6-5,NA,NA,TRBJ1-4
TGCGCCAGCAGCCCCGACAGGTCGGATGAAAAACTGTTTTTT,CASSPDRSDEKLFF,TRBV10-2,NA,NA,TRBJ1-4
TGTGCCACCAGCAGAACGTCGACAGGATCCGGGGAGCTGTTTTTT,CATSRTSTGSGELFF,TRBV15,NA,NA,TRBJ2-2
TGCAGTGCTAGTCAGGGCCCCAATCAGCCCCAGCATTTT,CSASQGPNQPQHF,TRBV20-1,NA,NA,TRBJ1-5
TGCGCCAGCAGCTTGGATCTAGCGGGCACAGATACGCAGTATTTT,CASSLDLAGTDTQYF,TRBV5-1,TRBD2,NA,TRBJ2-3
TGTGCCTGGAGTGTACCCCTAGGGGCGGGAGGGCCCACCGGGGAGCTGTTTTTT,CAWSVPLGAGGPTGELFF,TRBV30,TRBD2,NA,TRBJ2-2
TGTGCCAGCAGACCCCCCGGCGGGAATGAGCAGTTCTTC,CASRPPGGNEQFF,TRBV7-9,NA,NA,TRBJ2-1
TGTGCCTGGAGCTCCGGACAGGGCTGGCCTCAGCCCCAGCATTTT,CAWSSGQGWPQPQHF,TRBV30,TRBD1,NA,TRBJ1-5
TGCGCCAGCAGCTTGGCGGGACTAGCGGTATACGAGCAGTACTTC,CASSLAGLAVYEQYF,TRBV5-1,TRBD2,NA,TRBJ2-7
TGTGCCAGCAGACCAACTAGCGGGAGGGGGTGGAGCACAGATACGCAGTATTTT,CASRPTSGRGWSTDTQYF,TRBV11-2,TRBD2,once,TRBJ2-3
TGTGCCAGCAGTGAAGCCGGACTAGCGGGGAGCTACGAGCAGTACTTC,CASSEAGLAGSYEQYF,TRBV6-1,TRBD2,NA,TRBJ2-7
TGTGCCAGCACCAAGGGGGCTGGGGCGGGAGAGACCCAGTACTTC,CASTKGAGAGETQYF,TRBV7-9,TRBD1,NA,TRBJ2-5
TGTGCCAGCAGCTCCTGGACTAGCGGGGGTCCGGGGAATGAGCAGTTCTTC,CASSSWTSGGPGNEQFF,TRBV7-6,TRBD2,once,TRBJ2-1
TGTGCCAGCAGCGTAGGGGGCCGTACCGGGGAGCTGTTTTTT,CASSVGGRTGELFF,TRBV9,NA,NA,TRBJ2-2
TGTGCCAGTAGTATTCGATCCGGGGGTCAGCCCCAGCATTTT,CASSIRSGGQPQHF,TRBV19,NA,NA,TRBJ1-5
TGTGCCCACCAGCACTCCATTCCCCGGGGGTCGGGAAACACCATATATTTT,CAHQHSIPRGSGNTIYF,TRBV21-1,NA,NA,TRBJ1-3
TGTGCCAGCAGTTACGGGGGGGCAGGCAATCAGCCCCAGCATTTT,CASSYGGAGNQPQHF,TRBV6-5,NA,once,TRBJ1-5
TGTGCCAGCAGCTTAGCCCCCGTTGGGGCACCTCCCAACACCGGGGAGCTGTTTTTT,CASSLAPVGAPPNTGELFF,TRBV13,NA,NA,TRBJ2-2
TGTGCCAGCAGCTTGGAGGGGGGGCAGCCCCAGCATTTT,CASSLEGGQPQHF,TRBV5-4,NA,NA,TRBJ1-5
TGTGCCAGCAGCTTAGGGGACAGTGTAGCCTATGGCTACACCTTC,CASSLGDSVAYGYTF,TRBV7-8,TRBD1,NA,TRBJ1-2
TGCGCCAGCAGCCAAGATCTCAGCACAGATACGCAGTATTTT,CASSQDLSTDTQYF,TRBV4-3,NA,once,TRBJ2-3
TGTGCCAGCAGCTCGGGGGTAGCCAAAAACATTCAGTACTTC,CASSSGVAKNIQYF,TRBV7-2,NA,NA,TRBJ2-4
TGTGCCAGCAGCTTAGGAGGGCTCTCCAATGAGCAGTTCTTC,CASSLGGLSNEQFF,TRBV7-9,NA,NA,TRBJ2-1
TGTGCCAGCAGCGTTTCAGTCACCGGGGAGCTGTTTTTT,CASSVSVTGELFF,TRBV9,NA,few,TRBJ2-2
TGTGCCAGCTCACCACCGGGCAGGGCCGGTCAGCCCCAGCATTTT,CASSPPGRAGQPQHF,TRBV18,NA,NA,TRBJ1-5
TGTGCCAGCAGTTACGCGGGAGTGGGTTACAATGAGCAGTTCTTC,CASSYAGVGYNEQFF,TRBV6-2/TRBV6-3,TRBD2,NA,TRBJ2-1
TGTGCCAGCAGCTTAGGGCCGAACCCCACAGGGTGGCCCCAGCATTTT,CASSLGPNPTGWPQHF,TRBV7-8,NA,NA,TRBJ1-5
TGTGCCAGCAGTGAAGAGTCGGTCCTACCCCGAGGGCAGCCCCAGCATTTT,CASSEESVLPRGQPQHF,TRBV6-1,NA,NA,TRBJ1-5